This T cell receptor (beta chain) derives from a study of blood T cell repertoires in COVID-19. Across the whole study: COVID-19 samples collected from the United States, Italy and Spain covered acute and convalescent phases. From T cells, B-cell-depleted T cells, or PBMCs came the material, which was cDNA or gDNA.

The Seattle patients, enrolled during active infection, were followed longitudinally. Study processing details: Reference gene primer amplification gave nucleated cell count estimates. Sequencing used immunoSEQ multiplex PCR; TCRdb keeps in-frame clones, though not all of them. That table furnishes V, J and clone size, whereas the DNA furnished D and trimming. The table has around 160,000 clones, approximately 90% seen once. The CDR3 totals 14 residues. Trimming took off 2 bases at V and 10 bases at J, with 12 bases between the two ends. Germline V lookup: CDR1 MGHRA, CDR2 YSYEKL. This TCR came from a young man with COVID-19, enrolled during active disease. The sample consisted of peripheral blood. The chain joins TRBV4-1 to TRBJ1-6; tentative D call: TRBD1 (6 bases). The CDR3 nucleotides read TGCGCCAGCAGCCAACAGCCAGGGGCCTCACCCCTCCACTTT. Its translation is CASSQQPGASPLHF.